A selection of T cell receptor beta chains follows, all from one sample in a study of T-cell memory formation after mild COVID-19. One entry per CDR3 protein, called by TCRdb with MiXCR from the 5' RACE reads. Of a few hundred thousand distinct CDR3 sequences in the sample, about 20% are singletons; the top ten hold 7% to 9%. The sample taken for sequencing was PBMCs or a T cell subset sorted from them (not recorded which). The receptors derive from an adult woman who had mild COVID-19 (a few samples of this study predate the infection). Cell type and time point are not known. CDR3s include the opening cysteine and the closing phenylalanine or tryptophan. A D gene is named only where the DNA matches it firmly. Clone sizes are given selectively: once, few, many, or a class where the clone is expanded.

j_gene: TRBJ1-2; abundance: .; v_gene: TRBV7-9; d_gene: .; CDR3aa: CASSLAGGAGYTF; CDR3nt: TGTGCCAGCAGCTTAGCGGGGGGCGCTGGCTACACCTTC
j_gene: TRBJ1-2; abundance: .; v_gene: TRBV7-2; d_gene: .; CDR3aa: CASSLVYPGLGYGYTF; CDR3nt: TGTGCCAGCAGCTTAGTCTACCCGGGCCTCGGCTATGGCTACACCTTC
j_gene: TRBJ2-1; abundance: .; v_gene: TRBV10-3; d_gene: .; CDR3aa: CAISDVRGYNEQFF; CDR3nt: TGTGCCATCAGTGATGTCCGGGGTTACAATGAGCAGTTCTTC
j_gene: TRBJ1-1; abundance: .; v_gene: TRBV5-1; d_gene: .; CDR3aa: CASGGGAGVDTEAFF; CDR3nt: TGCGCCAGCGGGGGGGGCGCAGGGGTGGACACTGAAGCTTTCTTT
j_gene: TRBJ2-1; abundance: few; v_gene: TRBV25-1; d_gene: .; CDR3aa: CASSEGADKINEQFF; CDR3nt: TGTGCCAGCAGTGAAGGGGCAGACAAAATCAATGAGCAGTTCTTC
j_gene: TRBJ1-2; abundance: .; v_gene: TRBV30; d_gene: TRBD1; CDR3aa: CAWLRTGGSGYTF; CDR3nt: TGTGCCTGGTTGCGGACAGGGGGATCTGGCTACACCTTC
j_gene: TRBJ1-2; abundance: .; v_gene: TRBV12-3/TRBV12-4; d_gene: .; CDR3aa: CASKTANYGYTF; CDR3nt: TGTGCCAGCAAAACAGCAAACTATGGCTACACCTTC
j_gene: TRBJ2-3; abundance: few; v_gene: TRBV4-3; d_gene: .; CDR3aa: CASSQASGYTQYF; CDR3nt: TGCGCCAGCAGCCAAGCGTCGGGGTATACGCAGTATTTT
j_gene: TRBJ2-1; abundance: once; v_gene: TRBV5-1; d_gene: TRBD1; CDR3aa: CASSYGQGGNNEQFF; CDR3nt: TGCGCCAGCAGCTACGGACAGGGTGGAAACAATGAGCAGTTCTTC
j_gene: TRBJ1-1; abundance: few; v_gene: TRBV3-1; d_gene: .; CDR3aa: CASSPKIQPRRTEAFF; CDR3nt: TGTGCCAGCAGCCCAAAGATCCAGCCCCGTCGGACTGAAGCTTTCTTT
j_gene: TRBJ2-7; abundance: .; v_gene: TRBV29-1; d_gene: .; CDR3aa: CSVSWGTEPYEQYF; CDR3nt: TGCAGCGTTTCATGGGGGACCGAGCCCTACGAGCAGTACTTC
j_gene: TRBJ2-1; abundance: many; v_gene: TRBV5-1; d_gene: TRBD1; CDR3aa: CASSWDSPYNEQFF; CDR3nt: TGCGCCAGCAGCTGGGACAGCCCCTACAATGAGCAGTTCTTC
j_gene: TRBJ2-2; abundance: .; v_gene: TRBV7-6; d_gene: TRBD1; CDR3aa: CASSFEGAGDTGELFF; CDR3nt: TGTGCCAGCAGCTTCGAGGGGGCTGGTGACACCGGGGAGCTGTTTTTT
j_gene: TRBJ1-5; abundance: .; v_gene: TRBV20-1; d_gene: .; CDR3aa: CSARYRVDQPQHF; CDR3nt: TGCAGTGCTAGGTACCGTGTGGATCAGCCCCAGCATTTT
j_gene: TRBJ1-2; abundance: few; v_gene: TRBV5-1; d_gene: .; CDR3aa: CASSLEGRGFGYTF; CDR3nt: TGCGCCAGCAGCTTGGAGGGCAGGGGCTTTGGCTACACCTTC
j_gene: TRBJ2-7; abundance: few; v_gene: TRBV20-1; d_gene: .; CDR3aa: CSARDLQAPTYEQYF; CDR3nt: TGCAGTGCTAGAGATTTACAGGCGCCCACCTACGAGCAGTACTTC
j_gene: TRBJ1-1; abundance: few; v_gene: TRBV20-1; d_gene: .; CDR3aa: CSARAGAGWTEAFF; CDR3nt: TGCAGTGCTAGAGCCGGCGCAGGGTGGACTGAAGCTTTCTTT
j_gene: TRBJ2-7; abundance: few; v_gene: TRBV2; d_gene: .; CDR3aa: CASSEGSNRQYF; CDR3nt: TGTGCCAGCAGTGAAGGGTCCAATCGGCAGTACTTC
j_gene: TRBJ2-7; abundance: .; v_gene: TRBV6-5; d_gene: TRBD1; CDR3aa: CASSYSSTGTEQYF; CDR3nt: TGTGCCAGCAGTTACTCGTCGACAGGGACCGAGCAGTACTTC
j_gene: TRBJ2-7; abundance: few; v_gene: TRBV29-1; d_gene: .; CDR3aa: CSVEVETAEQYF; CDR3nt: TGCAGCGTTGAGGTAGAGACCGCCGAGCAGTACTTC
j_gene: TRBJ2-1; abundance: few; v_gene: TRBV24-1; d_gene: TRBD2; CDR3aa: CATSDRTSGMFHEQFF; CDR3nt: TGTGCCACCAGTGACAGGACTAGCGGGATGTTCCATGAGCAGTTCTTC
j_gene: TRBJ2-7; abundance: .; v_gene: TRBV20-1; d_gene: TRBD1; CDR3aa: CSAREPNRGKGYEQYF; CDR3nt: TGCAGTGCTAGAGAACCTAACAGGGGGAAAGGCTACGAGCAGTACTTC
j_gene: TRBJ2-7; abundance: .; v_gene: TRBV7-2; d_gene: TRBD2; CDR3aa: CASSRATSGSPYEQYF; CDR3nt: TGTGCCAGCAGCCGAGCGACTAGCGGGAGTCCCTACGAGCAGTACTTC
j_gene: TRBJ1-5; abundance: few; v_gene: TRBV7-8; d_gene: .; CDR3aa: CASSSPGGVLGPQHF; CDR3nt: TGTGCCAGCAGCTCGCCGGGGGGGGTACTGGGGCCCCAGCATTTT
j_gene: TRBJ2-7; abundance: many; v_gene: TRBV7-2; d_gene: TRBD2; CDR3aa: CASSSTGGPYEQYF; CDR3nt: TGTGCCAGCAGTTCCACGGGAGGGCCCTACGAGCAGTACTTC
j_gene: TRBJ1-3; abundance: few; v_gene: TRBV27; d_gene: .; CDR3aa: CASSSTGIPGNTIYF; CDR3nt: TGTGCCAGCAGCTCTACAGGGATCCCTGGAAACACCATATATTTT
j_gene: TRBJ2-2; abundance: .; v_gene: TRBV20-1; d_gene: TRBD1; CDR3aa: CSARGGTANTGELFF; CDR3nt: TGCAGTGCTAGAGGAGGGACAGCGAACACCGGGGAGCTGTTTTTT
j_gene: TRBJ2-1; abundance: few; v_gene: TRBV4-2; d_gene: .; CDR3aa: CASSQDWTSYNEQFF; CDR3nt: TGTGCCAGCAGCCAAGATTGGACTTCCTACAATGAGCAGTTCTTC
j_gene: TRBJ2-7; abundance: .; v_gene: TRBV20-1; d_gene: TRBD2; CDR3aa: CSASRELAGVYEQYF; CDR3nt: TGCAGTGCTAGTCGGGAACTAGCGGGAGTGTACGAGCAGTACTTC
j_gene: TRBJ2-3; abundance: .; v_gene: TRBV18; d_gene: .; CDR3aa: CASSPFGRGTDTQYF; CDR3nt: TGTGCCAGCTCACCATTCGGACGGGGCACAGATACGCAGTATTTT
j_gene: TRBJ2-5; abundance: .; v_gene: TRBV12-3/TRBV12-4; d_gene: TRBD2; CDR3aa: CASSLTGGQPETQYF; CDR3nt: TGTGCCAGCAGTTTGACGGGAGGGCAACCAGAGACCCAGTACTTC
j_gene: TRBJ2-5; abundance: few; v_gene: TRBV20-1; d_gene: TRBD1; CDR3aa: CSARDWARTGDQETQYF; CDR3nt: TGCAGTGCTAGAGATTGGGCCCGGACAGGGGATCAAGAGACCCAGTACTTC
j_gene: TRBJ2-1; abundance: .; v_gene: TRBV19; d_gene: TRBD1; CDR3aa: CASSKTGDHEQFF; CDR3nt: TGTGCCAGTAGTAAGACAGGGGATCATGAGCAGTTCTTC
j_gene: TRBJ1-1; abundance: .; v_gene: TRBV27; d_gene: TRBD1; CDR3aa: CASSYLLTGGQMNTEAFF; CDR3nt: TGTGCCAGCAGTTACCTGCTTACAGGGGGCCAGATGAACACTGAAGCTTTCTTT
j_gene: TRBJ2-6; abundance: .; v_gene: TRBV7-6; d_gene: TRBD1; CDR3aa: CASSPPGTGGTGANVLTF; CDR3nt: TGTGCCAGCAGCCCCCCAGGGACAGGGGGTACTGGGGCCAACGTCCTGACTTTC
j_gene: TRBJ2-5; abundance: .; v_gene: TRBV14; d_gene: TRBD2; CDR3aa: CASSQVISGRSLAQYF; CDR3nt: TGTGCCAGCAGCCAAGTCATCAGCGGGAGGTCCTTGGCCCAGTACTTC
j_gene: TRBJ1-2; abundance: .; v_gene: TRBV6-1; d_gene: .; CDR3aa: CASSHGGYTF; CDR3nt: TGTGCCAGCAGCCACGGGGGCTACACCTTC
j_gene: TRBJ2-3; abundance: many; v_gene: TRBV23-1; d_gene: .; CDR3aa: CASSLPATQYF; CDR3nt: TGCGCCAGCAGTCTACCGGCAACGCAGTATTTT
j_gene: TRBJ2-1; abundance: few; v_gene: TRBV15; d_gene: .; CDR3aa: CATSRPGSGEQFF; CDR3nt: TGTGCCACCAGCAGACCCGGATCCGGAGAGCAGTTCTTC
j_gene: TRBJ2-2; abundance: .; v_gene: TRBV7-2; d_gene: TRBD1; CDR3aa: CASSPDRVTGELFF; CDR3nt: TGTGCCAGCAGCCCGGACAGGGTCACCGGGGAGCTGTTTTTT
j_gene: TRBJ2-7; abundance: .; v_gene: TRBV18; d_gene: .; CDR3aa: CASSPIYFYEQYF; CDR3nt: TGTGCCAGCTCACCTATCTACTTCTACGAGCAGTACTTC
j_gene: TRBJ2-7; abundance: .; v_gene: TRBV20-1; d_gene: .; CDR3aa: CSARVSHGDEQYF; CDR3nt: TGCAGTGCTAGAGTGTCTCACGGGGACGAGCAGTACTTC
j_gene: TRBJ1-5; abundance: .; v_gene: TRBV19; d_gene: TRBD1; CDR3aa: CASSIAGGNQPQHF; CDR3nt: TGTGCCAGTAGTATAGCAGGGGGTAATCAGCCCCAGCATTTT
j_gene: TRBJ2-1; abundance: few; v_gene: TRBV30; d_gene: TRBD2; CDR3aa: CAWSTLLAGGYNEQFF; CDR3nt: TGTGCCTGGAGTACCCTTTTAGCGGGGGGGTACAATGAGCAGTTCTTC
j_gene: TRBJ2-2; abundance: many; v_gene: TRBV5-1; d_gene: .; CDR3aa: CASSLDSTGELFF; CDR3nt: TGCGCCAGCAGCTTGGACTCTACCGGGGAGCTGTTTTTT